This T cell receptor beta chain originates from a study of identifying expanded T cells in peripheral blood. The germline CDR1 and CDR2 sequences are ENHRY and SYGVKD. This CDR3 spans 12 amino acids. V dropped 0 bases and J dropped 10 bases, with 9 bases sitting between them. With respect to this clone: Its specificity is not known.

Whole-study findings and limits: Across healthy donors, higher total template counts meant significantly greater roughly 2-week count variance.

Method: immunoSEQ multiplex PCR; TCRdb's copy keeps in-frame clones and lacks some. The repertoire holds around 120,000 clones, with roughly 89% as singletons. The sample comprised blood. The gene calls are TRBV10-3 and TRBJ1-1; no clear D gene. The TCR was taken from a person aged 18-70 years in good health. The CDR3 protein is CAISESREVAFF. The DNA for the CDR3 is TGTGCCATCAGTGAGTCGAGGGAGGTAGCTTTCTTT.